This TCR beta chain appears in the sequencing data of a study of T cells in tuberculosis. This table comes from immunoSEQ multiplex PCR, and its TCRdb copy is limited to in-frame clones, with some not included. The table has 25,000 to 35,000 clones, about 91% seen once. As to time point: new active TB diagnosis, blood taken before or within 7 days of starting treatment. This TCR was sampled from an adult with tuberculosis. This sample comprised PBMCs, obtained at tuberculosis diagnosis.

The CDR3 loop reads CASSPGQGADGYTF. For the CDR3, the DNA is TGTGCCAGCTCACCGGGACAGGGGGCAGATGGCTACACCTTC. This chain uses TRBV18 with TRBJ1-2, with TRBD1 matching over 12 bases. CDR1 is KGHSH and CDR2 is LQKENI in the germline V gene. The CDR3 is 14 amino acids. The junction had 2 bases not matched to a gene; V was cut back by 3 bases and J by 6 bases.